This entry is about one T cell receptor beta chain. The RNA, about 0.45 to 1 ug, was put through reverse transcription using random hexamers. Using its own MiXCR run on the immunoSEQ multiplex PCR reads, TCRdb lists one record per CDR3 protein. The table includes about 2,000 distinct CDR3 sequences, roughly 77% detected once. Germline CDR1 PRHDT, CDR2 FYEKMQ (reference sequence). There are 14 residues in the CDR3. With 4 bases removed from V and 4 bases from J, the gap between germline ends came to 10 bases. The data derive from a study of CD8 T cells in Susac syndrome. The memory subsets for TEMRA sorting were identified by staining for CD27 and CD45RA. The study sequenced TCR beta in blood CD8+ and CD4+ T cells.

The V call is TRBV13, the J call TRBJ1-4, with D possibly TRBD1 on 6 matching bases. Sequencing was performed on CD8+ TEMRA cells from PBMCs. Subset given: FACS-sorted terminally differentiated effector memory CD8+ T cells re-expressing CD45RA (CD8+ TEMRA). This clonotype was obtained from a human donor with Susac syndrome. CDR3: CASSSDSLNEKLFF. DNA for the CDR3: TGTGCCAGCAGCTCGGACAGCCTTAATGAAAAACTGTTTTTT.